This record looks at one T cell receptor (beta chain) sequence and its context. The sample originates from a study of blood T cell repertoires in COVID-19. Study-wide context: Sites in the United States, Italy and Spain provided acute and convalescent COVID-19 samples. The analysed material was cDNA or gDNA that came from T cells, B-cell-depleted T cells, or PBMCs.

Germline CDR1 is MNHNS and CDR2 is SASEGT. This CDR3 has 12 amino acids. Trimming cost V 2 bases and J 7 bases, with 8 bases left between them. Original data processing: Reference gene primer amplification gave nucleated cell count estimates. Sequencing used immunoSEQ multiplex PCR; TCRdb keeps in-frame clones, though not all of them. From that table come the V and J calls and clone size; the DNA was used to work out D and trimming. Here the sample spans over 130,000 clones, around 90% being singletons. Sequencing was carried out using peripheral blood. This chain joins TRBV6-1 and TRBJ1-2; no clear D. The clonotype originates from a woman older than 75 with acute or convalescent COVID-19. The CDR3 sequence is CASSEWEFGYTF. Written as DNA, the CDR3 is TGTGCCAGCAGTGAATGGGAGTTTGGCTACACCTTC.